One sample yielded the 13 T cell receptor beta chains listed below, sequenced in a study of T cells after yellow fever vaccination. TCRdb recomputed calls from the 5' RACE reads with MiXCR, one row per CDR3 protein. Among 450,000 to 550,000 distinct CDR3 sequences listed, less than 20% were seen once. This sample comprised PBMCs, obtained 15 days after the yellow fever booster vaccination. The receptor source for this set is a man aged 25-40 years who received the YFV17D yellow fever vaccine.

There are a few counts of this clonotype. V and J are TRBV4-3 and TRBJ2-7, with 9 positions matching TRBD2. The CDR3 runs 18 residues. Germline-derived CDR1 and CDR2 are LGHNA and YSLEER. V shed 1 base and J 2 bases; nucleotides not matched to a gene: 12. The CDR3, as DNA: TGCGCCAGCAGCCAAGGCATTAGCGGGAGAGATATAACCTACGAGCAGTACTTC. This encodes CASSQGISGRDITYEQYF.

CDR3 sequence reads: CATSRRSSGTANTGELFF. The CDR3 DNA reads as TGTGCCACCAGCAGACGGTCGTCCGGGACAGCTAACACCGGGGAGCTGTTTTTT. This chain links TRBV15 with TRBJ2-2; 7 positions agree with TRBD1. Germline CDR1 is LNHNV and CDR2 is YYDKDF (reference sequence). J lost 2 bases, V lost 2 bases, and 11 bases had no gene match. The CDR3 is 18 residues long.

This clonotype has more than one count but fewer than ten. The chain links TRBV5-1 to TRBJ1-2; D unresolved. CDR1 and CDR2 (germline): SGHRS, YFSETQ. The CDR3 contains 13 residues. V was trimmed by 2 bases and J by 4 bases, leaving 9 bases between them. The CDR3 nucleotides are TGCGCCAGCAGCTTTGAGGCGAGCTATGGCTACACCTTC. It yields the protein CASSFEASYGYTF.

The chain employs TRBV7-2 and TRBJ2-1; D is ambiguous. CDR1 is SGHTA and CDR2 is FQGNSA in the germline V gene. CDR3 length equals 13 residues. V dropped 5 bases and J dropped 4 bases, with 9 bases sitting between them. The CDR3 nucleotides read TGTGCCAGCAGCCGACTCATATACAATGAGCAGTTCTTC. Encoded protein: CASSRLIYNEQFF.

This clonotype has only a few counts. This rearrangement joins TRBV11-3 to TRBJ2-1; D gene ambiguous. Trimming took off 2 bases at V and 4 bases at J, with 15 bases between the two ends. The CDR3 sequence is 16 residues long. Germline V gene lookup returns CDR1 SGHNT and CDR2 YENEEA. The CDR3: CASSLNPLGQYNEQFF. CDR3 nucleotides: TGTGCCAGCAGCTTAAACCCGCTAGGCCAATACAATGAGCAGTTCTTC.

The rearrangement joins TRBV7-6 to TRBJ2-5, with TRBD2 matching 10 bases. J lost 5 bases, V lost 4 bases, and 10 bases had no gene match. The CDR3 loop spans 16 amino acids. Germline values: CDR1 SGHVS, CDR2 FNYEAQ. The DNA for the CDR3 is TGTGCCAGCAGCTCAGCGAGCGGGAGGGCCTGGGAGACCCAGTACTTC. This encodes CASSSASGRAWETQYF.

V is TRBV20-1 and J is TRBJ2-3, with 11 bases fitting TRBD2. The CDR3 loop spans 16 amino acids. The J segment lost 4 bases and the V segment lost 3 bases, leaving 9 bases of the junction unmatched. CDR1 and CDR2 (germline): DFQATT, SNEGSKA (reference sequence). CDR3 nucleotide sequence: TGCAGTGCTAGTGATAAGGGACTAGCGGCGTCAGATACGCAGTATTTT. Protein product: CSASDKGLAASDTQYF.

The chain joins TRBV28 to TRBJ1-1; D is unclear. V lost 6 bases, J lost 0 bases, and 8 bases lay in between. This CDR3 spans 13 amino acids. Looked up from germline, CDR1 is MDHEN and CDR2 is SYDVKM. CDR3 residues: CASRVTMNTEAFF. The DNA for the CDR3 is TGTGCCAGCAGGGTGACTATGAACACTGAAGCTTTCTTT.

The gene calls are TRBV7-9 and TRBJ1-4, with TRBD1 matching 9 bases. Germline values: CDR1 SEHNR, CDR2 FQNEAQ (reference sequence). This CDR3 spans 14 amino acids. The J segment lost 5 bases and the V segment lost 5 bases, leaving 3 bases of the junction unmatched. The CDR3 protein is CASSPDRGNEKLFF. CDR3 nucleotide sequence: TGTGCCAGCAGCCCTGACAGGGGGAATGAAAAACTGTTTTTT.

The table lists this clonotype with a few counts. The chain recombines TRBV20-1 with TRBJ1-3, with D uncertain. Trimming took 3 bases from V and 7 from J, leaving 10 bases between them. The CDR3 is 12 amino acids. CDR1 is DFQATT and CDR2 is SNEGSKA in the germline V gene (reference sequence). CDR3 in DNA: TGCAGTGCTAGTGATCCCGGCAACACCATATATTTT. It yields the protein CSASDPGNTIYF.

The genes are TRBV5-5 and TRBJ1-5; D ambiguous. Deletions cut 0 bases from V and 1 base from J, with 11 bases between. CDR1 and CDR2 from the germline V gene are SGHKS and YYEKEE (reference sequence). The CDR3 sequence is 16 residues long. CDR3 nucleotide sequence: TGTGCCAGCAGCTTGGGGTTCTCTTTGAGCAATCAGCCCCAGCATTTT. Translating gives CASSLGFSLSNQPQHF.

A few counts support this clonotype. The chain combines TRBV5-1 with TRBJ2-1; TRBD2 aligns across 9 bases. The CDR3 contains 14 residues. J was trimmed by 8 bases and V by 3 bases; bases with no gene match: 6. Germline assignment: CDR1 SGHRS and CDR2 YFSETQ. The DNA for the CDR3 is TGCGCCAGCAGCTCGAGGACTAGCGACGATGAGCAGTTCTTC. Protein: CASSSRTSDDEQFF.

The rearrangement uses TRBV12-3 or TRBV12-4 and TRBJ2-3; a possible D gene is TRBD1 (5 bases). V gave up 3 bases and J gave up 6 bases, with 10 bases separating them. The CDR3 is made up of 13 amino acids. The chain's CDR3 is CASSFDSRDTQYF. The CDR3 DNA reads TGTGCCAGCAGTTTTGACAGTAGGGATACGCAGTATTTT.